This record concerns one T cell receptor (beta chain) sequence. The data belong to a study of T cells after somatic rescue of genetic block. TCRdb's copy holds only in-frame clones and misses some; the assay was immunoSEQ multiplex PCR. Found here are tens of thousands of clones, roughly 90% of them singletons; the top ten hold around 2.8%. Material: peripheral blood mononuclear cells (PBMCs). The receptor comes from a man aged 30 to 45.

The CDR3 nucleotides are TGTGCCAGTAGTATAGATCTGGGTTTGAGGACTAATGAAAAACTGTTTTTT. As protein: CASSIDLGLRTNEKLFF. The chain recombines TRBV19 with TRBJ1-4; D remains unclear. Trimming shortened V by 0 bases and J by 2 bases, and 13 bases separated the two germline ends. Germline values: CDR1 LNHDA, CDR2 SQIVND (reference sequence). The CDR3 totals 17 residues.